This TCR beta chain derives from a study of cytomegalovirus exposure and HLA in healthy donors. For the study at large: Roughly 180 million T cells yielded 100 million or so unique TCR beta sequences in earlier analysis.

About this clone itself: Antigen specificity is unknown.

Study-wide results and caveats: Available immune exposure information was restricted to CMV serostatus only. Several top significant clusters appeared, in a later analysis, to be linked to common viral pathogens.

The primer mix had 60 Vbeta and 13 Jbeta primers. This table comes from immunoSEQ multiplex PCR, and its TCRdb copy is limited to in-frame clones, with some not included. In all, the sample yields more than 45,000 clones. Trimming removed 4 bases from V and 0 bases from J, with 12 bases in between. The CDR3 spans 15 residues. Germline-derived CDR1 and CDR2 are MDHEN and SYDVKM. Sequencing was done on a sample of PBMCs. This sequence was found in a woman in her fifties or sixties in good health and CMV-seropositive. The chain links TRBV28 to TRBJ1-2, with D possibly being TRBD1 (6 bases). CDR3 DNA: TGTGCCAGCAGTTCTGGGGGCCCAGCTAACTATGGCTACACCTTC. Translation: CASSSGGPANYGYTF.